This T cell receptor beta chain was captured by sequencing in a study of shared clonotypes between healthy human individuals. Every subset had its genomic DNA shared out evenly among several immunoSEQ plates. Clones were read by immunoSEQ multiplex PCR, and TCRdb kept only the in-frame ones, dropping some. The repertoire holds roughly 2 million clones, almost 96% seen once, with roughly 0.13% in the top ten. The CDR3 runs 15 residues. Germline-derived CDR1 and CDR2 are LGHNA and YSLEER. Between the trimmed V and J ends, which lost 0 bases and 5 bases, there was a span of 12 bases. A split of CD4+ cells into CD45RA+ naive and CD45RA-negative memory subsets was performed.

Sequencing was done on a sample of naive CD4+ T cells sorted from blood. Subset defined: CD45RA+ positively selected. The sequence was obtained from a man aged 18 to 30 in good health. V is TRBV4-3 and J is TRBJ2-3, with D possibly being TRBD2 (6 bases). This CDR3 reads CASSQEPGVKDTQYF. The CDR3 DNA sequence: TGCGCCAGCAGCCAAGAGCCGGGAGTCAAAGATACGCAGTATTTT.